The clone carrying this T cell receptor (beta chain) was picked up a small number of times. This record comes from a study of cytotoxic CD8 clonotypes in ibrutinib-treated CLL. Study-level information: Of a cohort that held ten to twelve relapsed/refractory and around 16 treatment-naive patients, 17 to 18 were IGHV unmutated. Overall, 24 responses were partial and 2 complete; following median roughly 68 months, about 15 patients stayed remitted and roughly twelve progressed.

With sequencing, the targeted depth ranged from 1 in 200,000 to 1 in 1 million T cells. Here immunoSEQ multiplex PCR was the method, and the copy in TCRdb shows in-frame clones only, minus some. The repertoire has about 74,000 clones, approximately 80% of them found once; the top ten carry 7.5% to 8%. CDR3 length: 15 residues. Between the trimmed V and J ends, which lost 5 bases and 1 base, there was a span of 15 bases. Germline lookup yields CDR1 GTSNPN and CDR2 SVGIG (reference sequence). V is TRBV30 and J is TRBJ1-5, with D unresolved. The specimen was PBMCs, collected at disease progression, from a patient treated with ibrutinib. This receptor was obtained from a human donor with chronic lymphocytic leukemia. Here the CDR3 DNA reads TGTGCCTGGGCAACGGGTTTGGGGAGCAATCAGCCCCAGCATTTT. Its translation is CAWATGLGSNQPQHF. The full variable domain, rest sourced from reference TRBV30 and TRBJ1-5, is SQTIHQWPATLVQPVGSPLSLECTVEGTSNPNLYWYRQAAGRGLQLLFYSVGIGQISSEVPQNLSASRPQDRQFILSSKKLLLSDSGFYLCAWATGLGSNQPQHFGDGTRLSIL.